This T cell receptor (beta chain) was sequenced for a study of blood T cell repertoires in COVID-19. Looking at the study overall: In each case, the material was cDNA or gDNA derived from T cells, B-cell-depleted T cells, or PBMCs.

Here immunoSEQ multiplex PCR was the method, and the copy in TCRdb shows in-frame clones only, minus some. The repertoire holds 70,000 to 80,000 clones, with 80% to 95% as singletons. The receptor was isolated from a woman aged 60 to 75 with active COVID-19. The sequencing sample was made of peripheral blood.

CDR3 DNA sequence: TGTGCCAGTAGCGGATTACAGGGTGGAGTTGCCAAAAACATTCAGTACTTC. It encodes CASSGLQGGVAKNIQYF. J is TRBJ2-4 and V is TRBV19; D possibly corresponds to TRBD1 (6 bases). The CDR3 runs to 17 residues. The V end lost 6 bases, the J end lost 1 base, and 19 bases lay between the germline ends. Germline lookup yields CDR1 LNHDA and CDR2 SQIVND (reference sequence). The full variable domain, its missing parts supplied by reference TRBV19 and TRBJ2-4, is DGGITQSPKYLFRKEGQNVTLSCEQNLNHDAMYWYRQDPGQGLRLIYYSQIVNDFQKGDIAEGYSVSREKKESFPLTVTSAQKNPTAFYLCASSGLQGGVAKNIQYFGAGTRLSVL.